The TCR beta chain under discussion was sequenced for a study of PD-1 blockade in classical Hodgkin lymphoma. Each patient relapsed following autologous stem cell transplantation, and prior brentuximab vedotin exposure differed. From thawed PBMCs, CD8+ T cells were isolated by magnetic negative selection. The CDR3 length is 16 residues. Deletions cut 0 bases from V and 0 bases from J, with 11 bases between. Germline-derived CDR1 and CDR2 are LGHNA and YNFKEQ. Assay used: immunoSEQ multiplex PCR; TCRdb lists only in-frame clones, some missing. The sample holds under 5,500 clones, 77% seen once. The sample here was CD8+ T cells from blood, taken at baseline. V is TRBV4-2 and J is TRBJ1-1; D gene ambiguous. The TCR sequence derives from a human donor with classical Hodgkin lymphoma. The CDR3 region is CASSQDPMLMNTEAFF. The CDR3 region has the DNA TGTGCCAGCAGCCAAGATCCTATGTTAATGAACACTGAAGCTTTCTTT.